The following is a T cell receptor beta chain sequence with its context. Other DNA sequences within the sample encode an identical CDR3. Sorted-subset replicate PCRs used 150 to 200 ng DNA, approximately 30,000 T cell genomes. Some clones are missing from TCRdb's copy, which holds only in-frame ones; the method was immunoSEQ multiplex PCR. The sample has approximately 1.9 million clones; 80% to 95% are singletons. These data belong to a study of shared clonotypes between healthy human individuals. The germline V and J ends were trimmed by 5 bases and 0 bases, with 5 bases remaining between them. CDR1 is SGHAT and CDR2 is FQNNGV in the germline V gene. This CDR3 is built from 12 residues. The naive CD8 subset, CD45RO-negative cells positively selected for CCR7, excluded terminally differentiated effector memory CD45RA+ cells.

This rearrangement joins TRBV11-2 to TRBJ2-7; D not resolved. The specimen sequenced was naive CD8+ T cells from PBMCs. The TCR was taken from a man aged 18 to 30 in good health. Some clones in this sample may be carry-over from other donors' samples. CDR3 in amino acids: CASSHSSYEQYF. The CDR3, as DNA: TGTGCCAGCAGCCACAGCTCCTACGAGCAGTACTTC.